One sample yielded the 20 T cell receptor beta chains listed below, sequenced in a study of post-analysis software for immune sequencing data. Findings and limits, study-wide: TRBV5-6, TRBV5-1 and TRBV20-1 belonged to a set of roughly five TRBV segments that were more frequent in patients than controls.

For these receptors, no antigen is known. Researchers reported that TCR beta cDNA libraries carried unique molecular identifiers. MiXCR, run by TCRdb on the PCR reads, gives a single entry per CDR3 protein. This sample has about 540,000 distinct CDR3 sequences; 34% occur once, and the top ten carry 4.5% to 7.5%. The sequenced material came from blood. Receptors originate from a girl between 2 and 17 years old with multiple sclerosis.

The chain uses TRBV6-2 or TRBV6-3 and TRBJ2-7; 7 nucleotides line up with TRBD1. J was trimmed by 0 bases and V by 6 bases; bases with no gene match: 8. CDR1 is MNHEY, CDR2 SVGEGT, per germline. The CDR3 is made up of 15 amino acids. In DNA, the CDR3 is TGTGCCAGCAGAAGAGGGGGCGTAGTCTCCTACGAGCAGTACTTC. Protein: CASRRGGVVSYEQYF.

The chain uses TRBV20-1 and TRBJ1-5, with 8 bases fitting TRBD1. Trimming removed 5 bases from V and 0 bases from J; junction bases left unmatched: 6. There are 15 residues in the CDR3. Germline V gene sequence: CDR1 DFQATT, CDR2 SNEGSKA (reference sequence). The CDR3 is CSAGQGFGSNQPQHF. Written as DNA, the CDR3 is TGCAGTGCTGGACAGGGTTTTGGTAGCAATCAGCCCCAGCATTTT.

The chain employs TRBV24-1 and TRBJ1-5; 8 positions match TRBD1. The CDR3 extends over 15 amino acids. Per the germline V gene, CDR1 is KGHDR and CDR2 is SFDVKD. V lost 5 bases and J lost 5; bases outside the gene matches: 7. This CDR3 reads CATSASGGSDQPQHF. In DNA, the CDR3 is TGTGCCACCAGTGCTTCAGGGGGCTCGGATCAGCCCCAGCATTTT.

The rearrangement joins TRBV20-1 to TRBJ2-6, with 10 bases fitting TRBD2. Germline V gene lookup returns CDR1 DFQATT and CDR2 SNEGSKA (reference sequence). The CDR3 is 18 residues long. The V gene end was trimmed by 5 bases and the J gene end by 0 bases; junction bases not matched to a gene: 10. The CDR3 DNA reads as TGCAGTGCTTGGATAGCGGGGGGCCCGAGCTCTGGGGCCAACGTCCTGACTTTC. Translation gives CSAWIAGGPSSGANVLTF.

The chain has TRBV5-1 and TRBJ1-3; D not resolved. CDR1 is SGHRS and CDR2 is YFSETQ in the germline V gene. Trimming took 4 bases from V and 4 from J, leaving 9 bases between them. The CDR3 consists of 13 residues. The chain's CDR3 is CASSRLTGNTIYF. CDR3 nucleotides: TGCGCCAGCAGCCGCCTTACGGGAAACACCATATATTTT.

The chain employs TRBV12-3 or TRBV12-4 and TRBJ2-7; 8 bases match TRBD1. This CDR3 spans 13 amino acids. The junction had 7 bases not matched to a gene; V was cut back by 6 bases and J by 6 bases. The DNA for the CDR3 is TGTGCCAGCAGACCGGGACAGGTTGGCGAGCAGTACTTC. Residues: CASRPGQVGEQYF.

This clonotype turned up a few times. The V call is TRBV20-1, the J call TRBJ2-1; 15 bases line up with TRBD2. The CDR3 is made up of 17 amino acids. V lost 4 bases to trimming and J lost 3 bases; unmatched junction nucleotides: 7. CDR1 is DFQATT and CDR2 is SNEGSKA in the germline V gene (reference sequence). The CDR3 nucleotides are TGCAGTGCTACTGGACTAGCGGGGGGGCAAGGCTACAATGAGCAGTTCTTC. This codes for CSATGLAGGQGYNEQFF.

This chain joins TRBV11-2 and TRBJ2-3; 7 bases align to TRBD2. CDR3 size: 16 residues. J lost 0 bases, V lost 1 base, and 4 bases had no gene match. The germline V gene has CDR1 SGHAT and CDR2 FQNNGV. The CDR3 nucleotides are TGTGCCAGCAGCTTAGGGGTAGCGGGTAGCACAGATACGCAGTATTTT. It specifies CASSLGVAGSTDTQYF. Full variable domain (rest looked up from reference TRBV11-2 and TRBJ2-3): EAGVAQSPRYKIIEKRQSVAFWCNPISGHATLYWYQQILGQGPKLLIQFQNNGVVDDSQLPKDRFSAERLKGVDSTLKIQPAKLEDSAVYLCASSLGVAGSTDTQYFGPGTRLTVL.

The table lists this clonotype with a few counts. The V gene is TRBV6-1, the J gene TRBJ2-5, with D maybe TRBD1 (6 bases). Germline assignment: CDR1 MNHNS and CDR2 SASEGT. Between the trimmed V and J ends, which lost 4 bases and 2 bases, there was a span of 14 bases. The length of the CDR3 is 15 residues. CDR3 amino acids: CASSALGQPQETQYF. The CDR3 DNA sequence: TGTGCCAGCAGTGCGCTTGGACAGCCTCAAGAGACCCAGTACTTC.

Only a few counts were recorded for this clonotype. The chain carries TRBV6-6 and TRBJ2-1; 13 bases align to TRBD2. V shed 7 bases and J 8 bases; nucleotides not matched to a gene: 8. This CDR3 region has 15 residues. Germline-derived CDR1 and CDR2 are MNHNY and SVGAGI (reference sequence). The CDR3 DNA follows: TGTGCCAGCAATAAACTAGCGGGGGGGCTGGATGAGCAGTTCTTC. Translation gives CASNKLAGGLDEQFF.

This clonotype was seen many times. This chain uses TRBV7-2 with TRBJ2-5; TRBD2 agrees at 8 bases. Looked up from germline, CDR1 is SGHTA and CDR2 is FQGNSA. The trim removed 7 bases at V and 4 bases at J, leaving 8 bases unmatched. The CDR3 is 14 amino acids. The CDR3, as DNA: TGTGCCAGCACCTCCCCGGGGGGGACAGAGACCCAGTACTTC. It is translated as CASTSPGGTETQYF.

The V call is TRBV5-8, the J call TRBJ2-5; TRBD2 matches 14 bases. Trimming removed 5 bases from V and 13 bases from J; junction bases left unmatched: 7. From germline, CDR1 is SGHTS and CDR2 YDEGEE. This CDR3 has 13 residues. The CDR3 here is CASRHPGTSGGYF. The CDR3 DNA sequence: TGTGCCAGCAGACACCCCGGGACTAGCGGGGGGTACTTC.

The chain combines TRBV3-1 with TRBJ2-3; TRBD2 agrees at 8 bases. Looked up from germline, CDR1 is LGHDT and CDR2 is YNNKEL (reference sequence). This CDR3 region has 16 residues. The junction had 6 bases not matched to a gene; V was cut back by 4 bases and J by 0 bases. This CDR3 is CASSLKSGGSTDTQYF. DNA for the CDR3: TGTGCCAGCAGCCTCAAGTCGGGGGGGAGCACAGATACGCAGTATTTT.

The chain couples TRBV5-1 to TRBJ1-1, with a possible D match to TRBD1 (5 bases). The CDR3 has 15 residues. V was cut by 0 bases and J by 5 bases, with 14 bases left in between. Germline assignment: CDR1 SGHRS and CDR2 YFSETQ. This CDR3 reads CASSLESRERTEAFF. CDR3 DNA: TGCGCCAGCAGCTTGGAGAGCAGGGAGAGAACTGAAGCTTTCTTT.

This clonotype was counted a few times. V gene TRBV7-9 combines with J gene TRBJ2-5, with D uncertain. CDR3 length: 12 amino acids. V was cut by 5 bases and J by 7 bases, with 11 bases left in between. Germline V gene lookup returns CDR1 SEHNR and CDR2 FQNEAQ (reference sequence). The DNA of the CDR3 is TGTGCCAGCAGCCCCCCGACCGGGACCCAGTACTTC. Translating gives CASSPPTGTQYF.

This clonotype was counted only a few times. The chain has TRBV6-5 and TRBJ2-3; 8 bases are a match to TRBD2. V dropped 10 bases and J dropped 4; count of bases not matched to a gene: 10. Germline CDR1 reads MNHEY; CDR2 reads SVGAGI. The CDR3 has 14 amino acids. CDR3 protein: CATSRGGRADTQYF. The CDR3 DNA sequence: TGTGCCACCTCTCGGGGGGGCCGAGCAGATACGCAGTATTTT.

This clonotype came up a few times. This chain joins TRBV7-2 and TRBJ2-1; D is perhaps TRBD2 (6 bases). Between the trimmed V and J ends, which lost 1 base and 5 bases, there was a span of 9 bases. Germline-derived CDR1 and CDR2 are SGHTA and FQGNSA. The CDR3 is 14 residues long. The CDR3, as DNA: TGTGCCAGCAGCTTAGGCGGGGCTAACAATGAGCAGTTCTTC. It specifies CASSLGGANNEQFF.

The V gene is TRBV6-5, the J gene TRBJ1-2; unclear D gene. This CDR3 region has 15 residues. Germline CDR1 is MNHEY and CDR2 is SVGAGI. V was clipped by 2 bases and J by 2 bases, with 12 bases between them. This CDR3 is CASSYGAQSNYGYTF. CDR3 sequence (DNA): TGTGCCAGCAGTTACGGAGCGCAGAGCAACTATGGCTACACCTTC.

The V and J genes are TRBV10-2 and TRBJ2-7; D might be TRBD2 (6 bases). The CDR3 contains 14 residues. Trimming removed 6 bases from V and 5 bases from J, with 17 bases in between. Germline values: CDR1 WSHSY, CDR2 SAAADI. DNA for the CDR3: TGCGCCAGCAGCGCAACACCGGGACTCCACGAGCAGTACTTC. This codes for CASSATPGLHEQYF.

The rearrangement uses TRBV6-1 and TRBJ2-3; 8 nucleotides match TRBD2. Trimming at V came to 8 bases and at J to 6 bases, leaving 10 bases not matched to a gene. Germline CDR1 and CDR2: MNHNS and SASEGT. The CDR3 covers 14 residues. CDR3 sequence reads: CASGRAGATDTQYF. CDR3 coding DNA: TGTGCCAGCGGCCGAGCGGGGGCTACGGATACGCAGTATTTT.